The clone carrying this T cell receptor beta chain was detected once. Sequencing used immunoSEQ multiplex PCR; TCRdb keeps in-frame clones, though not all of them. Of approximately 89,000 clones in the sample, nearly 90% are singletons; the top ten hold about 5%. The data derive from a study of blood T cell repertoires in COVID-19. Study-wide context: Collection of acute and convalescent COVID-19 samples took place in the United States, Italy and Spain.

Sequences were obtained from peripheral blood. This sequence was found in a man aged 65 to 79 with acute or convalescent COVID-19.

The CDR3 DNA reads TGTGCCAGTACCGACAGGGGACTAGCGGGGGGGCCTTTTATCCCAGATACGCAGTATTTT. Its translation: CASTDRGLAGGPFIPDTQYF. The V call is TRBV19, the J call TRBJ2-3, with 16 positions matching TRBD2. V shed 7 bases, J shed 4 bases, and the junction held 17 bases outside the gene matches. CDR1 LNHDA and CDR2 SQIVND come from the germline V gene (reference sequence). This CDR3 has 20 amino acids.